These 19 T cell receptor beta chains share one sample of origin, sequenced in a study of monozygotic twins with inflammatory bowel disease. TCRdb processed the 5' RACE reads again and assigns one entry to each CDR3 protein, with no DNA. Listed are 120,000 to 150,000 distinct CDR3 sequences; roughly 2.5% falls within the top ten. The sequencing sample was made of blood. These receptors were taken from a human donor with ulcerative colitis or Crohn's disease, or a healthy co-twin of an affected twin (not recorded which).

The chain recombines TRBV20-1 with TRBJ1-1; TCRdb outputs TRBD1, but without DNA this stays unchecked. From germline, CDR1 is DFQATT and CDR2 SNEGSKA (reference sequence). This CDR3 has 15 amino acids. The CDR3 protein is CSARGMGQANTEAFF.

The V and J genes are TRBV6-1 and TRBJ1-5. The V gene's germline CDR1 is MNHNS and CDR2 SASEGT. The CDR3 is 17 amino acids. CDR3 sequence: CASSLIISEIQNQPQHF.

The V and J genes are TRBV5-5 and TRBJ1-1. The length of the CDR3 is 15 residues. Germline V gene lookup returns CDR1 SGHKS and CDR2 YYEKEE (reference sequence). This CDR3 is CASSRDGFRNTEAFF.

The chain combines TRBV12-3 or TRBV12-4 with TRBJ2-5; TCRdb designates TRBD2, a call that cannot be tested without DNA. The CDR3 length is 14 residues. This CDR3 reads CASRLAGGGETQYF.

The rearrangement joins TRBV7-2 to TRBJ2-2; lacking DNA, the TRBD1 call made by TCRdb goes unchecked. The germline V gene has CDR1 SGHTA and CDR2 FQGNSA. The CDR3 spans 16 residues. The CDR3: CASSPLGGRNTGELFF. The entire variable domain, with the rest obtained from reference TRBV7-2 and TRBJ2-2, is as follows: GAGVSQSPSNKVTEKGKDVELRCDPISGHTALYWYRQSLGQGLEFLIYFQGNSAPDKSGLPSDRFSAERTGGSVSTLTIQRTQQEDSAVYLCASSPLGGRNTGELFFGEGSRLTVL.

The rearrangement joins TRBV19 to TRBJ2-3; absent DNA, TCRdb's TRBD2 call cannot be checked. This CDR3 is built from 16 residues. CDR1 and CDR2 from the germline V gene are LNHDA and SQIVND (reference sequence). The CDR3: CASSISDLRWEDTQYF.

The rearrangement joins TRBV5-1 to TRBJ2-2; TCRdb returns TRBD2, unconfirmable since there is no DNA. This CDR3 is built from 16 residues. CDR1 and CDR2 from the germline V gene are SGHRS and YFSETQ. The chain's CDR3 is CASMESRLALSGELFF. Looking up the rest from reference TRBV5-1 and TRBJ2-2 gives the full variable domain: KAGVTQTPRYLIKTRGQQVTLSCSPISGHRSVSWYQQTPGQGLQFLFEYFSETQRNKGNFPGRFSGRQFSNSRSEMNVSTLELGDSALYLCASMESRLALSGELFFGEGSRLTVL.

The CDR3 loop is CASSSRGPDTQYF. J is TRBJ2-3 and V is TRBV7-9; TCRdb returns TRBD1, unconfirmable since there is no DNA. The CDR3 has 13 amino acids. The germline CDR1 and CDR2 sequences are SEHNR and FQNEAQ (reference sequence).

The V and J genes are TRBV4-1 and TRBJ2-1; TCRdb gives TRBD1 as the D gene, but with no DNA this cannot be confirmed. This CDR3 has 13 residues. Germline V gives CDR1 MGHRA, CDR2 YSYEKL. CDR3 protein: CASSQVSGVEQFF.

The V and J genes are TRBV11-2 and TRBJ2-7. This CDR3 comprises 13 residues. Germline-derived CDR1 and CDR2 are SGHAT and FQNNGV. This CDR3 reads CASSVTSGYEQYF.

The V call is TRBV19, the J call TRBJ2-3; TCRdb gives TRBD1 as the D gene, but with no DNA this cannot be confirmed. CDR1 is LNHDA, CDR2 SQIVND, per germline (reference sequence). The CDR3 sequence is 15 residues long. The CDR3: CASSPRAASTDTQYF.

The chain is built from TRBV29-1 and TRBJ2-7; TCRdb reports TRBD1, a call that lacks DNA to check it against. Looked up from germline, CDR1 is SQVTM and CDR2 is ANQGSEA. CDR3 length: 19 residues. CDR3 sequence: CSVAKNDRGLTLSSYEQYF.

The chain is built from TRBV7-8 and TRBJ2-2; with no DNA, the TCRdb D assignment of TRBD1 cannot be verified. The CDR3 contains 17 residues. The V gene's germline CDR1 is SGHVS and CDR2 FQNEAQ. CDR3 in amino acids: CASSLALGRANTGELFF.

This chain joins TRBV7-2 and TRBJ2-5; TCRdb calls TRBD1, which cannot be checked without DNA. Germline CDR1 is SGHTA and CDR2 is FQGNSA. The CDR3 length is 15 residues. The CDR3 region is CASSHQTGLGETQYF.

The rearrangement links TRBV12-3 or TRBV12-4 to TRBJ1-2. The CDR3 consists of 15 residues. CDR3 protein: CASTSMGGGNYGYTF.

The V call is TRBV7-2, the J call TRBJ2-1; the D call of TRBD2 rests on TCRdb alone, since no DNA is present to check it. The CDR3 consists of 16 residues. Germline assignment: CDR1 SGHTA and CDR2 FQGNSA. The CDR3 spells CASSLTSGGPYNEQFF.

CDR3 sequence: CASSYSTGGAATEAFF. V is TRBV6-5 and J is TRBJ1-1; TCRdb returns TRBD1, unconfirmable since there is no DNA. The CDR3 is 16 amino acids. CDR1 and CDR2 from the germline V gene are MNHEY and SVGAGI.

This chain links TRBV7-2 with TRBJ1-5; TCRdb gives TRBD1 as the D gene, but with no DNA this cannot be confirmed. This CDR3 is 14 amino acids long. Germline V gene data show CDR1 as SGHTA and CDR2 as FQGNSA. The CDR3 reads CASSRTGDVEPQHF. Together with reference TRBV7-2 and TRBJ1-5, the CDR3 gives the full variable domain: GAGVSQSPSNKVTEKGKDVELRCDPISGHTALYWYRQSLGQGLEFLIYFQGNSAPDKSGLPSDRFSAERTGGSVSTLTIQRTQQEDSAVYLCASSRTGDVEPQHFGDGTRLSIL.

J is TRBJ1-5 and V is TRBV12-3 or TRBV12-4; TCRdb's assignment of TRBD1 cannot be checked, as there is no DNA. The CDR3 consists of 16 residues. The CDR3 loop is CASSLGRGLNNQPQHF.